The source of this T cell receptor (beta chain) is a study of T cells after yellow fever vaccination. Looking at the study overall: When fractions had low cell numbers, they were prepared with SMART-Seq v4 Ultra Low Input.

Notes on the study in general: Boosting was followed by the reappearance of most primary-vaccination clones (96% CD4, more than 70% CD8). Researchers cautioned that FACS-sorted repertoires could harbor abundant clonotypes contaminating from the bulk population.

They built TCR cDNA with 5'RACE template switching, a step that put in a universal primer site and UMIs. TCRdb reprocessed the 5' RACE reads via MiXCR and lists one record per CDR3 protein. Seen here are approximately 70,000 distinct CDR3 sequences, over 6% observed once, and the top ten hold around 37%. Comment on this clonotype: Its antigen remains unknown.

The TCR sequence derives from a man aged 18 to 29 who received the YFV17D yellow fever vaccine. The starting material was CD8+ T cells sorted from PBMCs, obtained approximately 40 days after the first yellow fever vaccination.

CDR3 protein: CSARPMKGTVGIWAFF. CDR3 coding DNA: TGCAGTGCTAGACCCATGAAGGGGACGGTTGGGATCTGGGCTTTCTTT. This sequence joins TRBV20-1 and TRBJ1-1, with D possibly matching TRBD1 (5 bases). This CDR3 contains 16 residues. V lost 2 bases, J lost 11 bases, and 27 bases lay in between. Germline CDR1 and CDR2: DFQATT and SNEGSKA (reference sequence).